Listed below are T cell receptor beta chains from one sample, sequenced in a study of radiotherapy plus CTLA-4 blockade in lung cancer. Data came from immunoSEQ multiplex PCR; TCRdb stores just in-frame clones and leaves some out. The table lists approximately 110,000 clones, 81% of them singletons. Sequencing was performed on peripheral blood, taken from a patient treated with radiotherapy plus ipilimumab. These receptors all come from a human donor with non-small cell lung cancer that progressed on radiotherapy plus ipilimumab. Some clones in this sample may be carry-over from other donors' samples. Both conserved end residues are part of each CDR3. Each record gives: D gene, J gene, V gene, clone size, CDR3 protein, CDR3 DNA. The D gene is left open where the match is weak. The size field is filled for only some rows; it gives once, few, many or a size class.

D: NA; J: TRBJ2-7; V: TRBV14; size: NA; CDR3: CASSQLYAGTFPTEQYF; DNA: TGTGCCAGCAGCCAACTCTACGCCGGGACTTTCCCGACGGAGCAGTACTTC
D: NA; J: TRBJ1-5; V: TRBV27; size: once; CDR3: CASSLSGSVVEPQHF; DNA: TGTGCCAGCAGTTTATCCGGAAGCGTGGTGGAGCCCCAGCATTTT
D: TRBD2; J: TRBJ2-4; V: TRBV27; size: NA; CDR3: CASSLSSGLAGGKNIQYF; DNA: TGTGCCAGCAGTTTATCGAGTGGACTAGCGGGGGGTAAAAACATTCAGTACTTC
D: TRBD2; J: TRBJ2-3; V: TRBV4-3; size: NA; CDR3: CASSTGWTSGGSDTQYF; DNA: TGCGCCAGCAGTACCGGTTGGACTAGCGGGGGCTCAGATACGCAGTATTTT
D: TRBD1; J: TRBJ1-5; V: TRBV4-2; size: NA; CDR3: CASSQGTGDPQPQHF; DNA: TGTGCCAGCAGCCAGGGGACAGGGGACCCTCAGCCCCAGCATTTT
D: NA; J: TRBJ1-2; V: TRBV5-6; size: NA; CDR3: CASSLISQVYGYTF; DNA: TGTGCCAGCAGCTTAATATCCCAGGTCTATGGCTACACCTTC
D: TRBD1; J: TRBJ2-1; V: TRBV7-2; size: NA; CDR3: CASSLDRVKQFF; DNA: TGTGCCAGCAGCCTGGACAGGGTGAAACAGTTCTTC
D: TRBD1; J: TRBJ1-1; V: TRBV4-3; size: NA; CDR3: CASSRQGPGTEAFF; DNA: TGCGCCAGCAGCCGACAGGGGCCCGGCACTGAAGCTTTCTTT
D: NA; J: TRBJ1-2; V: TRBV4-1; size: NA; CDR3: CASSQDGFYGYTF; DNA: TGCGCCAGCAGCCAAGATGGGTTTTATGGCTACACCTTC
D: TRBD1; J: TRBJ1-2; V: TRBV7-9; size: NA; CDR3: CASSTTRDRENYGYTF; DNA: TGTGCCAGCAGCACGACCCGGGACAGGGAGAACTATGGCTACACCTTC
D: NA; J: TRBJ1-2; V: TRBV19; size: NA; CDR3: CASSMGGMVYGYTF; DNA: TGTGCCAGTAGTATGGGGGGTATGGTCTATGGCTACACCTTC
D: NA; J: TRBJ2-5; V: TRBV4-1; size: NA; CDR3: CASSQVGRARGAQYF; DNA: TGCGCCAGCAGCCAAGTTGGCAGGGCCAGAGGGGCCCAGTACTTC
D: NA; J: TRBJ1-1; V: TRBV5-1; size: NA; CDR3: CASRPGPNTEAFF; DNA: TGCGCCAGCAGGCCCGGACCGAACACTGAAGCTTTCTTT
D: NA; J: TRBJ1-5; V: TRBV11-2; size: NA; CDR3: CASSLGPWEHQPQHF; DNA: TGTGCCAGCAGCTTAGGCCCTTGGGAACATCAGCCCCAGCATTTT
D: NA; J: TRBJ2-7; V: TRBV7-6; size: NA; CDR3: CASSVTSPGAAYEQYF; DNA: TGTGCCAGCAGCGTAACGTCCCCTGGGGCAGCCTACGAGCAGTACTTC
D: TRBD1; J: TRBJ2-7; V: TRBV14; size: NA; CDR3: CASSQRRGQGLHEQYF; DNA: TGTGCCAGCAGCCAAAGAAGAGGACAGGGGCTCCACGAGCAGTACTTC
D: TRBD1; J: TRBJ2-3; V: TRBV6-4; size: once; CDR3: CASSDGTGSTDTQYF; DNA: TGTGCCAGCAGTGACGGGACAGGAAGCACAGATACGCAGTATTTT
D: NA; J: TRBJ1-2; V: TRBV5-6; size: NA; CDR3: CASSPGADYGYTF; DNA: TGTGCCAGCAGCCCGGGGGCGGACTATGGCTACACCTTC
D: NA; J: TRBJ1-2; V: TRBV18; size: NA; CDR3: CASSPISLYGRVYGYTF; DNA: TGTGCCAGCTCACCAATAAGTCTCTACGGCCGGGTCTATGGCTACACCTTC
D: NA; J: TRBJ2-2; V: TRBV7-3; size: NA; CDR3: CASSPLPSLGGTGELFF; DNA: TGTGCCAGCAGCCCACTACCCTCCCTTGGGGGAACCGGGGAGCTGTTTTTT
D: TRBD1; J: TRBJ2-1; V: TRBV15; size: NA; CDR3: CATSSLTGDTRSYNEQFF; DNA: TGTGCCACCAGCAGCTTAACAGGGGATACCCGCTCCTACAATGAGCAGTTCTTC
D: NA; J: TRBJ1-6; V: TRBV6-6; size: NA; CDR3: CASSYSGSSPLHF; DNA: TGTGCCAGCAGTTACTCAGGGTCCTCACCCCTCCACTTT
D: NA; J: TRBJ1-1; V: TRBV6-6; size: NA; CDR3: CASKTMANTEAFF; DNA: TGTGCCAGCAAGACGATGGCGAACACTGAAGCTTTCTTT
D: TRBD1; J: TRBJ1-2; V: TRBV7-9; size: NA; CDR3: CASSLNQNFDRDYGYTF; DNA: TGTGCCAGCAGCCTTAACCAAAACTTCGACAGGGACTATGGCTACACCTTC
D: NA; J: TRBJ2-5; V: TRBV5-1; size: NA; CDR3: CASSLDYQETQYF; DNA: TGCGCCAGCAGCTTGGACTACCAAGAGACCCAGTACTTC
D: NA; J: TRBJ2-7; V: TRBV2; size: NA; CDR3: CASSETGAYKQYF; DNA: TGTGCCAGCAGTGAGACGGGGGCGTATAAGCAGTACTTC
D: TRBD1; J: TRBJ1-2; V: TRBV7-9; size: few; CDR3: CASSLGTQGKGYTF; DNA: TGTGCCAGCAGCTTAGGGACACAGGGGAAAGGCTACACCTTC
D: TRBD2; J: TRBJ2-1; V: TRBV6-5; size: NA; CDR3: CASSYGGGGNEQFF; DNA: TGTGCCAGCAGTTACGGCGGGGGAGGAAATGAGCAGTTCTTC
D: NA; J: TRBJ2-1; V: TRBV4-1; size: NA; CDR3: CASSQARELEQFF; DNA: TGCGCCAGCAGCCAAGCCAGGGAGTTAGAGCAGTTCTTC
D: NA; J: TRBJ1-5; V: TRBV5-5; size: NA; CDR3: CASSLAGFGNQPQHF; DNA: TGTGCCAGCAGCTTGGCTGGGTTTGGCAATCAGCCCCAGCATTTT
D: NA; J: TRBJ1-4; V: TRBV7-9; size: NA; CDR3: CASSLVVGGSREKLFF; DNA: TGTGCCAGCAGCTTAGTAGTTGGGGGATCACGGGAAAAACTGTTTTTT
D: NA; J: TRBJ2-5; V: TRBV29-1; size: NA; CDR3: CSVGASGGIGETQYF; DNA: TGCAGCGTTGGGGCTTCCGGGGGCATAGGAGAGACCCAGTACTTC
D: NA; J: TRBJ1-5; V: TRBV7-2; size: NA; CDR3: CASSPHRVLNQPQHF; DNA: TGTGCCAGCAGCCCCCACAGGGTACTAAATCAGCCCCAGCATTTT
D: TRBD2; J: TRBJ2-1; V: TRBV7-2; size: NA; CDR3: CASNLAGGPAGEQFF; DNA: TGTGCCAGCAACTTAGCGGGGGGGCCAGCGGGTGAGCAGTTCTTC
D: NA; J: TRBJ1-5; V: TRBV4-3; size: NA; CDR3: CASSTKIGVRVIVQPQHF; DNA: TGCGCCAGCAGCACCAAGATCGGGGTCAGGGTAATTGTTCAGCCCCAGCATTTT
D: TRBD1; J: TRBJ1-6; V: TRBV4-3; size: NA; CDR3: CASSHQFDRAASPLHF; DNA: TGCGCCAGCAGCCACCAATTCGACAGGGCGGCTTCACCCCTCCACTTT
D: TRBD2; J: TRBJ2-3; V: TRBV27; size: NA; CDR3: CASSFRDYQYF; DNA: TGTGCCAGCAGTTTCCGGGACTACCAGTATTTT
D: TRBD1; J: TRBJ1-6; V: TRBV4-3; size: NA; CDR3: CASSQGTGRDSPLHF; DNA: TGCGCCAGCAGCCAGGGGACAGGACGGGATTCACCCCTCCACTTT
D: NA; J: TRBJ1-1; V: TRBV7-2; size: NA; CDR3: CASSPKGGNTEAFF; DNA: TGTGCCAGCAGCCCGAAGGGAGGGAACACTGAAGCTTTCTTT
D: NA; J: TRBJ2-7; V: TRBV4-3; size: NA; CDR3: CASSQEWGAVGEQYF; DNA: TGCGCCAGCAGCCAAGAGTGGGGGGCAGTGGGGGAGCAGTACTTC
D: NA; J: TRBJ2-5; V: TRBV5-4; size: few; CDR3: CASSFVGVQETQYF; DNA: TGTGCCAGCAGCTTCGTGGGGGTACAAGAGACCCAGTACTTC
D: NA; J: TRBJ1-5; V: TRBV6-5; size: NA; CDR3: CASSRGTTYNQPQHF; DNA: TGTGCCAGCAGCCGGGGGACAACTTACAATCAGCCCCAGCATTTT
D: NA; J: TRBJ2-5; V: TRBV9; size: NA; CDR3: CASSRSPSGAGETQYF; DNA: TGTGCCAGCAGCCGTTCTCCTTCAGGGGCCGGGGAGACCCAGTACTTC
D: NA; J: TRBJ1-2; V: TRBV27; size: NA; CDR3: CASSAGDVYGYTF; DNA: TGTGCCAGCAGCGCAGGGGACGTCTATGGCTACACCTTC
D: NA; J: TRBJ1-1; V: TRBV5-1; size: NA; CDR3: CASSPGEADSNTEAFF; DNA: TGCGCCAGCAGCCCTGGAGAAGCAGATTCAAACACTGAAGCTTTCTTT
D: TRBD1; J: TRBJ1-4; V: TRBV29-1; size: NA; CDR3: CSVGHRGGNEKLFF; DNA: TGCAGCGTTGGTCACAGGGGGGGTAATGAAAAACTGTTTTTT
D: NA; J: TRBJ1-3; V: TRBV4-1; size: NA; CDR3: CASSQDPNRGNTIYF; DNA: TGCGCCAGCAGCCAAGATCCCAACAGAGGAAACACCATATATTTT
D: NA; J: TRBJ2-4; V: TRBV6-5; size: NA; CDR3: CASSYSYGENIQYF; DNA: TGTGCCAGCAGTTACTCCTACGGGGAGAACATTCAGTACTTC
D: NA; J: TRBJ1-1; V: TRBV5-6; size: NA; CDR3: CASSRRGGSYTEAFF; DNA: TGTGCCAGCAGCCGGAGGGGCGGGTCTTACACTGAAGCTTTCTTT
D: TRBD2; J: TRBJ2-7; V: TRBV7-9; size: NA; CDR3: CASSSGRREAEQYF; DNA: TGTGCCAGCAGCTCCGGTCGACGGGAGGCCGAGCAGTACTTC
D: NA; J: TRBJ1-2; V: TRBV11-2; size: NA; CDR3: CASSGPGQNTYGYTF; DNA: TGTGCCAGCAGCGGACCTGGACAGAATACCTATGGCTACACCTTC
D: NA; J: TRBJ1-1; V: TRBV5-1; size: once; CDR3: CASSLSPVGVNTEAFF; DNA: TGCGCCAGCAGCTTATCCCCGGTCGGCGTGAACACTGAAGCTTTCTTT
D: NA; J: TRBJ1-1; V: TRBV11-3; size: NA; CDR3: CASNGGPPEAFF; DNA: TGTGCCTCGAACGGGGGACCCCCCGAAGCTTTCTTT
D: NA; J: TRBJ2-3; V: TRBV5-8; size: NA; CDR3: CASRMGLGYTDTQYF; DNA: TGTGCCAGCAGAATGGGATTGGGGTACACAGATACGCAGTATTTT
D: NA; J: TRBJ1-4; V: TRBV6-1; size: NA; CDR3: CASSEARGLREKLFF; DNA: TGTGCCAGCAGTGAAGCGCGAGGGTTAAGGGAAAAACTGTTTTTT
D: NA; J: TRBJ2-4; V: TRBV4-3; size: NA; CDR3: CASSQEFSEGRIQYF; DNA: TGCGCCAGCAGCCAAGAGTTTTCAGAGGGACGCATTCAGTACTTC
D: NA; J: TRBJ2-3; V: TRBV5-6; size: NA; CDR3: CASSYRATDTQYF; DNA: TGTGCCAGCAGCTACCGTGCAACAGATACGCAGTATTTT
D: NA; J: TRBJ1-4; V: TRBV5-3; size: few; CDR3: CARSLAHVTCSSKGHEKLFF; DNA: TGTGCCAGAAGCTTGGCCCACGTGACATGTTCCTCCAAGGGGCATGAAAAACTGTTTTTT
D: NA; J: TRBJ1-5; V: TRBV4-1; size: NA; CDR3: CASSRAPGQRNQPQHF; DNA: TGCGCCAGCAGCCGAGCCCCCGGACAGCGAAATCAGCCCCAGCATTTT
D: TRBD1; J: TRBJ1-6; V: TRBV30; size: NA; CDR3: CAWMGTGASPLHF; DNA: TGTGCCTGGATGGGGACAGGGGCTTCACCCCTCCACTTT